These T cell receptor beta chains were read from a single sample in a study of cytomegalovirus exposure and HLA in healthy donors. Sequenced by immunoSEQ multiplex PCR; TCRdb stores in-frame clones only, minus some. The sample shows approximately 220,000 clones, roughly 82% of them seen only once. The sequenced sample consisted of PBMCs. Source of these receptors: a man aged 40-49 years in good health and CMV-seropositive. Both conserved end residues are part of each CDR3. The order of the fields is V gene, clone size, D gene, J gene, CDR3 protein, CDR3 DNA. D genes are given only for firm matches. Size tells how often a clone was seen (once, few, many) or the class of an expanded clone, and some rows leave it out.

V: TRBV6-5
size: .
D: .
J: TRBJ2-3
CDR3: CASSYSGVADTQYF
DNA: TGTGCCAGCAGTTACTCGGGAGTCGCAGATACGCAGTATTTT

V: TRBV27
size: .
D: TRBD1
J: TRBJ1-1
CDR3: CASSRTGGNTEAFF
DNA: TGTGCCAGCAGTAGGACAGGGGGTAACACTGAAGCTTTCTTT

V: TRBV7-3
size: .
D: .
J: TRBJ2-3
CDR3: CASSLGTGETDTQYF
DNA: TGTGCCAGCAGCTTAGGGACGGGAGAGACAGATACGCAGTATTTT

V: TRBV7-9
size: .
D: TRBD1
J: TRBJ2-1
CDR3: CASIRDRVYNEQFF
DNA: TGTGCCAGCATCCGAGACAGGGTTTACAATGAGCAGTTCTTC

V: TRBV6-1
size: .
D: TRBD2
J: TRBJ2-2
CDR3: CASSELGGRNTGELFF
DNA: TGTGCCAGCAGTGAACTGGGCGGGAGAAACACCGGGGAGCTGTTTTTT

V: TRBV19
size: .
D: TRBD1
J: TRBJ1-5
CDR3: CASSISLGQGLAQPQHF
DNA: TGTGCCAGTAGTATTAGTCTGGGACAGGGGTTGGCCCAGCCCCAGCATTTT

V: TRBV2
size: .
D: .
J: TRBJ1-1
CDR3: CASSELGLRSAEAFF
DNA: TGTGCCAGCAGTGAATTGGGACTCCGGAGTGCTGAAGCTTTCTTT

V: TRBV30
size: .
D: .
J: TRBJ2-7
CDR3: CAWSVQAEQYF
DNA: TGTGCCTGGAGTGTACAGGCTGAGCAGTACTTC

V: TRBV21-1
size: .
D: .
J: TRBJ1-1
CDR3: CASSAVFF
DNA: TGTGCCAGCAGCGCGGTCTTCTTT

V: TRBV19
size: .
D: TRBD1
J: TRBJ1-5
CDR3: CASSRVDTGDRNQPQHF
DNA: TGTGCCAGTAGTAGGGTCGATACAGGGGATCGCAATCAGCCCCAGCATTTT

V: TRBV10-1
size: .
D: TRBD1
J: TRBJ2-7
CDR3: CAGGQAKGLYEQYF
DNA: TGCGCCGGAGGACAGGCGAAGGGGCTATACGAGCAGTACTTC

V: TRBV11-2
size: .
D: .
J: TRBJ1-5
CDR3: CASSLDGLDNQPQHF
DNA: TGTGCCAGCAGCTTAGACGGACTCGACAATCAGCCCCAGCATTTT

V: TRBV4-2
size: .
D: .
J: TRBJ2-6
CDR3: CASSQEVSSGANVLTF
DNA: TGTGCCAGCAGCCAAGAGGTGAGCTCTGGGGCCAACGTCCTGACTTTC

V: TRBV4-1
size: .
D: .
J: TRBJ2-7
CDR3: CASSQGFGEQYF
DNA: TGCGCCAGCAGCCAAGGCTTCGGCGAGCAGTACTTC

V: TRBV7-9
size: .
D: TRBD1
J: TRBJ2-3
CDR3: CASSTRGGQEGGYMDTQYF
DNA: TGTGCCAGCAGCACTAGAGGGGGACAGGAAGGCGGTTACATGGATACGCAGTATTTT

V: TRBV19
size: once
D: .
J: TRBJ1-6
CDR3: CASSIQVGASPLHF
DNA: TGTGCCAGTAGTATCCAGGTTGGGGCATCACCCCTCCACTTT

V: TRBV5-1
size: .
D: .
J: TRBJ2-2
CDR3: CASSHFGSGSAGELFF
DNA: TGCGCCAGCAGTCACTTCGGCTCCGGGAGCGCCGGGGAGCTGTTTTTT

V: TRBV19
size: .
D: TRBD2
J: TRBJ2-3
CDR3: CASSLAGETDTQYF
DNA: TGTGCCAGTAGCTTAGCGGGAGAAACAGATACGCAGTATTTT

V: TRBV11-2
size: .
D: .
J: TRBJ2-1
CDR3: CASSSGGPGLYNEQFF
DNA: TGTGCCAGCAGCTCCGGAGGCCCAGGTCTCTACAATGAGCAGTTCTTC

V: TRBV9
size: .
D: TRBD2
J: TRBJ2-6
CDR3: CASSSPGAGVSGANVLTF
DNA: TGTGCCAGCAGCTCCCCGGGAGCGGGAGTTTCTGGGGCCAACGTCCTGACTTTC

V: TRBV6-1
size: .
D: .
J: TRBJ1-2
CDR3: CASTEARAGGYTF
DNA: TGTGCCAGCACCGAAGCCAGGGCAGGTGGCTACACCTTC

V: TRBV7-2
size: .
D: TRBD1
J: TRBJ2-3
CDR3: CASRLGQSTDTQYF
DNA: TGTGCCAGCAGGTTGGGACAGTCCACAGATACGCAGTATTTT

V: TRBV5-1
size: .
D: .
J: TRBJ2-6
CDR3: CASSLMTAGANVLTF
DNA: TGCGCCAGCAGCTTGATGACAGCTGGGGCCAACGTCCTGACTTTC

V: TRBV2
size: few
D: TRBD1
J: TRBJ1-3
CDR3: CASSRTGESGNTIYF
DNA: TGTGCCAGCAGCCGGACAGGCGAATCTGGAAACACCATATATTTT

V: TRBV2
size: .
D: .
J: TRBJ2-1
CDR3: CASSEEIIAVYNEQFF
DNA: TGTGCCAGCAGTGAAGAGATAATAGCGGTATACAATGAGCAGTTCTTC

V: TRBV6-6
size: .
D: .
J: TRBJ2-7
CDR3: CASSPETPLDSYEQYF
DNA: TGTGCCAGCAGTCCTGAGACTCCTCTAGACTCCTACGAGCAGTACTTC

V: TRBV5-1
size: .
D: .
J: TRBJ1-1
CDR3: CAGRPRSPGGLDTEAFF
DNA: TGCGCCGGCAGACCACGATCTCCGGGGGGACTAGACACTGAAGCTTTCTTT

V: TRBV11-2
size: .
D: .
J: TRBJ2-1
CDR3: CASSLVVSGYNEQFF
DNA: TGTGCCAGCAGCTTAGTGGTTAGCGGTTACAATGAGCAGTTCTTC